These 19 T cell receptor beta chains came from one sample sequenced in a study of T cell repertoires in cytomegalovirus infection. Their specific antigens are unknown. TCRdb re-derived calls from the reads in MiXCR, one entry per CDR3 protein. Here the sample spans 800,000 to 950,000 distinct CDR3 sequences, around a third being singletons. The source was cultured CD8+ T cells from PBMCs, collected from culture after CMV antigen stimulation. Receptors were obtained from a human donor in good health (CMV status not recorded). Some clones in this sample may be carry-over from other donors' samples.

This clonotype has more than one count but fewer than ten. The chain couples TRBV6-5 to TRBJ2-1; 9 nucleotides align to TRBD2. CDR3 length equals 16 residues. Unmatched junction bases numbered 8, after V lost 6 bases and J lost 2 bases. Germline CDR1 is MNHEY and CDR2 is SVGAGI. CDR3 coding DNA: TGTGCCAGCAGGCGGAACAGCGGGGGGACCTACAATGAGCAGTTCTTC. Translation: CASRRNSGGTYNEQFF.

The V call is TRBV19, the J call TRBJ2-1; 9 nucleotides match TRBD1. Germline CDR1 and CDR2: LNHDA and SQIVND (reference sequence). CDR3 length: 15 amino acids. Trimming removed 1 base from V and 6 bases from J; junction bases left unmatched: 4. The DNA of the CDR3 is TGTGCCAGTAGTATAGTGGGGACAGGGTTCAATGAGCAGTTCTTC. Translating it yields CASSIVGTGFNEQFF. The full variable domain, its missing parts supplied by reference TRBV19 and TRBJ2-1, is DGGITQSPKYLFRKEGQNVTLSCEQNLNHDAMYWYRQDPGQGLRLIYYSQIVNDFQKGDIAEGYSVSREKKESFPLTVTSAQKNPTAFYLCASSIVGTGFNEQFFGPGTRLTVL.

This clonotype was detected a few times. The CDR3 DNA sequence: TGTGCCAGCAGCCCAAATTTGAGGGATTTTTTCTACGAGCAGTACTTC. As protein: CASSPNLRDFFYEQYF. The chain recombines TRBV7-6 with TRBJ2-7; the D gene is possibly TRBD2 (5 bases). Looked up from germline, CDR1 is SGHVS and CDR2 is FNYEAQ. The CDR3 has 16 residues. V was pared by 5 bases and J by 3 bases, with 20 bases between.

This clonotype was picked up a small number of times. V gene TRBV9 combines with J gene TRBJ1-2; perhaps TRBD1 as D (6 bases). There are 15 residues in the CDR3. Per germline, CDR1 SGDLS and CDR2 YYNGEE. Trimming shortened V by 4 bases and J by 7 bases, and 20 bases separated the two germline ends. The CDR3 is CASSPNRGGAGGYTF. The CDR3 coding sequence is TGTGCCAGCAGCCCCAACCGAGGGGGTGCAGGTGGCTACACCTTC.

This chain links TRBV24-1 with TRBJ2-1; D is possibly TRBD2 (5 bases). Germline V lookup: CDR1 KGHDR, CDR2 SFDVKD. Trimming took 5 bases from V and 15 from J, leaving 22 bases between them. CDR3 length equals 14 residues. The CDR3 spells CATSAVIQYNAGFF. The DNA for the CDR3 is TGTGCCACCAGTGCAGTCATCCAGTACAATGCGGGGTTCTTC.

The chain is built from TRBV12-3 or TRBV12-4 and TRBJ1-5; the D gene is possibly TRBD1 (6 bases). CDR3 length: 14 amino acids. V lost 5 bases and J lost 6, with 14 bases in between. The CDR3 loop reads CASSHDGTRQPQHF. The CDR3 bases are TGTGCCAGCAGTCACGACGGGACACGTCAGCCCCAGCATTTT.

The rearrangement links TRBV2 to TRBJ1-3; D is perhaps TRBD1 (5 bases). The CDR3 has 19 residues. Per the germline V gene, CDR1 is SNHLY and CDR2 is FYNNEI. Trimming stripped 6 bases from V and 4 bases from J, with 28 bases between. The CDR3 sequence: CASSPNRWRRGPTGNTIYF. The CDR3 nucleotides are TGTGCCAGCAGCCCTAATAGGTGGAGGAGGGGCCCGACAGGAAACACCATATATTTT. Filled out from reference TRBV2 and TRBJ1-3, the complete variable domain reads EPEVTQTPSHQVTQMGQEVILRCVPISNHLYFYWYRQILGQKVEFLVSFYNNEISEKSEIFDDQFSVERPDGSNFTLKIRSTKLEDSAMYFCASSPNRWRRGPTGNTIYFGEGSWLTVV.

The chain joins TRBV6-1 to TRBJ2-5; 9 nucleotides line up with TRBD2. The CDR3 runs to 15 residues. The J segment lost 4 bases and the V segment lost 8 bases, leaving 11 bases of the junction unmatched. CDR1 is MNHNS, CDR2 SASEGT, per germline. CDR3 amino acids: CASSHPGLAVETQYF. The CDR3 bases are TGTGCCAGCTCCCACCCGGGACTAGCTGTAGAGACCCAGTACTTC.

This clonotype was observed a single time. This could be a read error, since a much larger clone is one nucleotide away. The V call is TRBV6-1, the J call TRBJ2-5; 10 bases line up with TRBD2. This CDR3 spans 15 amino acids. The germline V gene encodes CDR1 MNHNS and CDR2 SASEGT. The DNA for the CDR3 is TGTGTCAGCAAGGTAGCGGGGGGCCACCAAGAGACCCAGTACTTC. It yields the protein CVSKVAGGHQETQYF.

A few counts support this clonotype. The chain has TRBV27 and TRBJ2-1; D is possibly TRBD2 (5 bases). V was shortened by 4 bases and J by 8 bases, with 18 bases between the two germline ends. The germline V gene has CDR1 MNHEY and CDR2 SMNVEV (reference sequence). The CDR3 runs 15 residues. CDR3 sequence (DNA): TGTGCCAGCAGTTCACCAGTGGGCACCGGGGATGAGCAGTTCTTC. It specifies CASSSPVGTGDEQFF.

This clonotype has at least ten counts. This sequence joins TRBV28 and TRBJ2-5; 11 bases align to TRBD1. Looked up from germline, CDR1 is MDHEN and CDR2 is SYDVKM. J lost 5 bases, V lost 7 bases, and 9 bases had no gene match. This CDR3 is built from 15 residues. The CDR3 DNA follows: TGTGCCAGCACACCGGGACAGGGGGATTGGGAGACCCAGTACTTC. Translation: CASTPGQGDWETQYF.

CDR3: CASTAKHRGAYNSPLHF. In nucleotides, the CDR3 is TGTGCCAGTACCGCAAAGCACAGGGGGGCCTATAATTCACCCCTCCACTTT. The chain uses TRBV19 and TRBJ1-6; 8 bases fit TRBD1. After removal of 7 bases from V and 2 bases from J, the junction contained 10 bases not matched to a gene. CDR1 and CDR2 (germline): LNHDA, SQIVND (reference sequence). The CDR3 contains 17 residues. The variable domain in full, with the rest retrieved from reference TRBV19 and TRBJ1-6, is DGGITQSPKYLFRKEGQNVTLSCEQNLNHDAMYWYRQDPGQGLRLIYYSQIVNDFQKGDIAEGYSVSREKKESFPLTVTSAQKNPTAFYLCASTAKHRGAYNSPLHFGNGTRLTVT.

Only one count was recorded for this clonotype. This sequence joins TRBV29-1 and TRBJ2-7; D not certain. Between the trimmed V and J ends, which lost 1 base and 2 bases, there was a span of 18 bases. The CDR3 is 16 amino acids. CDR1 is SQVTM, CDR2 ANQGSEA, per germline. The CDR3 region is CSVEGTTEDATYEQYV. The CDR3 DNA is TGCAGCGTTGAAGGCACCACCGAGGACGCCACCTACGAGCAGTACGTC.

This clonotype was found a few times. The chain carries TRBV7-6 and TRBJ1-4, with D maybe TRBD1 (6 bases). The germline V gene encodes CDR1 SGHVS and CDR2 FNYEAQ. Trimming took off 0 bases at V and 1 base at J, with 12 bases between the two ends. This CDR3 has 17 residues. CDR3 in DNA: TGTGCCAGCAGCTTAGCGGGTGGCAGGGGAACTAATGAAAAACTGTTTTTT. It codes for CASSLAGGRGTNEKLFF.

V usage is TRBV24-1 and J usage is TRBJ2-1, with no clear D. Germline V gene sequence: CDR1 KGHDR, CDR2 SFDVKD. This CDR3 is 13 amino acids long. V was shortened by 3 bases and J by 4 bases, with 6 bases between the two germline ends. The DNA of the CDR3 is TGTGCCACCAGTGATAGCAGGTACAATGAGCAGTTCTTC. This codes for CATSDSRYNEQFF.

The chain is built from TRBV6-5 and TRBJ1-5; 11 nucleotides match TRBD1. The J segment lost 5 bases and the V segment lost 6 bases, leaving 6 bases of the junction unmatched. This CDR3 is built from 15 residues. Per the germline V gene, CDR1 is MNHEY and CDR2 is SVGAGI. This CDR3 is CASSPRTGGYQPQHF. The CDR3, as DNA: TGTGCCAGCAGCCCGAGGACAGGGGGCTATCAGCCCCAGCATTTT.

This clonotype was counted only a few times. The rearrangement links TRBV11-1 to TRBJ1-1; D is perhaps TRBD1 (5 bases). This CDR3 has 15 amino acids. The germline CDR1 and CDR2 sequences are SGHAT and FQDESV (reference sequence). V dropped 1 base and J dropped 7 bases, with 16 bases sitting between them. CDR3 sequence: CASSLDGQGQDEAFF. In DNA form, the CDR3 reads TGTGCCAGCAGCTTAGATGGCCAGGGCCAAGATGAAGCTTTCTTT.

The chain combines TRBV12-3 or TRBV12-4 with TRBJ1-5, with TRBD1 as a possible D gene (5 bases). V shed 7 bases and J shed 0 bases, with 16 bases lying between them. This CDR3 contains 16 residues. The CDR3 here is CASTLGDVDSNQPQHF. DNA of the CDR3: TGTGCCAGCACCCTGGGGGACGTTGATAGCAATCAGCCCCAGCATTTT.

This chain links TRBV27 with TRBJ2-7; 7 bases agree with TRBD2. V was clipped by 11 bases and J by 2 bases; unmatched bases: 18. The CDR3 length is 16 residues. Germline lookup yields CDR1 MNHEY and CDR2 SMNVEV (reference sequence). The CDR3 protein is CAGNSASLAETYEQYV. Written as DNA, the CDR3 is TGTGCCGGCAACTCGGCGAGTCTAGCGGAGACCTACGAGCAGTACGTC.